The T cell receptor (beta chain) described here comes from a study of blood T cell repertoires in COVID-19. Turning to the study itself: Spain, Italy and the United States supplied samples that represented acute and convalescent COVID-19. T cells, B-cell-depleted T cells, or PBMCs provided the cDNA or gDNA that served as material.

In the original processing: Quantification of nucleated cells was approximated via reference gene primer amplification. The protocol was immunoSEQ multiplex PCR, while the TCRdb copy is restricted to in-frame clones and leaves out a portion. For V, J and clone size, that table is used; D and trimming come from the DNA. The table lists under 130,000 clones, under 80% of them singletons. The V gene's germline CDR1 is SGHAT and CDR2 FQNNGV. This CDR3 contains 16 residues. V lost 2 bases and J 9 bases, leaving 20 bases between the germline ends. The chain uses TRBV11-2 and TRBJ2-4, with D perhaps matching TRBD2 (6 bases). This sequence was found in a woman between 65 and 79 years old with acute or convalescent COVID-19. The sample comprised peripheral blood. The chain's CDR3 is CASSLRRGSSRSIQYF. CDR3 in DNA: TGTGCCAGCAGCTTACGGAGGGGTAGCTCACGATCCATTCAGTACTTC.